The present T cell receptor (beta chain) was sequenced within a study of blood T cell repertoires in COVID-19. At the level of the study: T cells, B-cell-depleted T cells, or PBMCs provided the cDNA or gDNA that served as material.

In the original analysis: How many nucleated cells were present was estimated from reference gene primer amplification. Sequencing was performed with immunoSEQ multiplex PCR; in TCRdb, only in-frame clones are kept and a portion is missing. V, J and clone size are taken as reported in that table, and D and trimming were inferred from the DNA itself. Of 120,000 to 150,000 clones detected, 75% to 90% appear once; the ten largest clones hold approximately 5%. This CDR3 contains 13 residues. Germline V gene lookup returns CDR1 SEHNR and CDR2 FQNEAQ (reference sequence). Deletions cut 5 bases from V and 3 bases from J, with 10 bases between.

The source is a human donor in a cohort sampled during active COVID-19. Input material: peripheral blood. The chain recombines TRBV7-9 with TRBJ2-5, with a weak D call TRBD1 (6 bases). The CDR3 coding sequence is TGTGCCAGCAGCCCCGAGGGGGAAGAGACCCAGTACTTC. Translating gives CASSPEGEETQYF.